This T cell receptor (beta chain) was identified during a study of OX40 agonist ivuxolimab in advanced cancers. Study background: In this cohort, patients received ivuxolimab, an agonistic anti-OX40 (CD134) antibody. Among those enrolled, mean age was approximately 60 years (range about 23 to 90) and roughly 84% were male.

Clones were read by immunoSEQ multiplex PCR, and TCRdb kept only the in-frame ones, dropping some. The table includes fewer than 110,000 clones, approximately 90% detected once. About this clone: Antigen: not known.

The study sampled blood at baseline, cycle 4 day 1, and cycle 7 day 1. Whole-study results and caveats: Patients with a partial response at 0.1-3.0 mg/kg had among the lowest clonal expansion.

CDR3 length equals 14 residues. Germline CDR1 and CDR2: SQVTM and ANQGSEA. Trimming took off 7 bases at V and 1 base at J, with 15 bases between the two ends. The sample was CD4+ or CD8+ T cells sorted from blood, taken in a trial of the OX40 agonist ivuxolimab. The chain couples TRBV29-1 to TRBJ2-3; D is possibly TRBD1 or TRBD2 (5 bases each). The TCR sequence derives from an adult with an advanced solid tumor such as melanoma, head and neck, liver or kidney cancer. The CDR3 DNA is TGCAGCGCCTCAAGGGGAGAGGGCACAGATACGCAGTATTTT. Its translation: CSASRGEGTDTQYF.